The present TCR beta chain was sequenced within a study of T cells expressing NK-cell markers. Study at large: With respect to HCMV, most of the eight sequenced donors were seropositive, and one was seronegative.

CDR3 length: 15 residues. The germline gives CDR1 SGHVS, CDR2 FQNEAQ. Study findings and constraints: It was still unclear whether expanded NKG2C+ T cell clones were HCMV specific. Several donors likewise had their CD3+CD56-NKG2C+ fraction led by these clonotypes.

Points on this clonotype: What it binds is unknown.

Template switching by 5'RACE with UMIs generated the TCR beta cDNA. Reprocessing the 5' RACE reads, TCRdb reports a single entry for every CDR3 protein and omits DNA. The specimen's table records about 450,000 distinct CDR3 sequences. This rearrangement joins TRBV7-8 to TRBJ1-1. Sequencing was carried out using blood T cells: a sorted CD56 or NKG2C T cell subset, CD4+ or CD8+ T cells, or bulk PBMC T cells (not recorded which). The TCR sequence derives from a woman aged 18 to 75 in good health. The CDR3 loop reads CASSLLRRLNTEAFF.